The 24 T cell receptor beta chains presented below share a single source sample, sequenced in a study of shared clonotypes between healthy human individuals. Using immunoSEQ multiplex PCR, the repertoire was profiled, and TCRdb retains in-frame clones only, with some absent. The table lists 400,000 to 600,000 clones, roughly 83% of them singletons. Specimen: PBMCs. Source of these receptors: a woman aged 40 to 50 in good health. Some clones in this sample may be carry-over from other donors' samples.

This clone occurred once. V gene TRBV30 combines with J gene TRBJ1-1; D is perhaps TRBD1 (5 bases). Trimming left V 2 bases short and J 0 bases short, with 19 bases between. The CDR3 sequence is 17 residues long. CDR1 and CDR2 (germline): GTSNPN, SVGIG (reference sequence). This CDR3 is CAWSNIRGGRLNTEAFF. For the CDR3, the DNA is TGTGCCTGGAGTAATATCCGGGGGGGGAGACTGAACACTGAAGCTTTCTTT.

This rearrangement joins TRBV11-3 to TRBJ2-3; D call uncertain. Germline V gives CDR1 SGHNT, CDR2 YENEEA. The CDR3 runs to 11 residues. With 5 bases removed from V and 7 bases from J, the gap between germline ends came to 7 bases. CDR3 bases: TGTGCCAGCAGCCATCCGTATACGCAGTATTTT. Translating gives CASSHPYTQYF.

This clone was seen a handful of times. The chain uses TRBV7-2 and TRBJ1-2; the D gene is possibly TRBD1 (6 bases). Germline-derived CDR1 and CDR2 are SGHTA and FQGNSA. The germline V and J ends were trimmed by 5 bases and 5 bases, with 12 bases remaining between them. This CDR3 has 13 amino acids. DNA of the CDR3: TGTGCCAGCAGCCAGGACAGCCAATATGGCTACACCTTC. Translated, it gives CASSQDSQYGYTF.

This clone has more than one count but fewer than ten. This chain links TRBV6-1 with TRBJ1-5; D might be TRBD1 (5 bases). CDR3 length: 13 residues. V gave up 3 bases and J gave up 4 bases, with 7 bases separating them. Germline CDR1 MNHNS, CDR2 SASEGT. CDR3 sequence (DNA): TGTGCCAGCAGTGACAGGGTTAATCAGCCCCAGCATTTT. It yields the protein CASSDRVNQPQHF.

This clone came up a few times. The DNA of the CDR3 is TGCGCCAGCAGCCAGGGAGGGACCCGCGAAGAGACCCAGTACTTC. Translation: CASSQGGTREETQYF. The chain carries TRBV5-1 and TRBJ2-5; TRBD2 matches at 7 bases. Germline V gene lookup returns CDR1 SGHRS and CDR2 YFSETQ. V lost 4 bases to trimming and J lost 3 bases; unmatched junction nucleotides: 9. The CDR3 extends over 15 amino acids.

CDR3 sequence (DNA): TGTGCCAGCAGCGGGGGGGATCCCGGCCTAGGTGAAAAACTGTTTTTT. Its protein is CASSGGDPGLGEKLFF. The chain combines TRBV7-2 with TRBJ1-4, with a possible D match to TRBD1 (5 bases). Trimming left V 5 bases short and J 7 bases short, with 20 bases between. The CDR3 contains 16 residues. Per germline, CDR1 SGHTA and CDR2 FQGNSA. The full variable domain, its missing parts supplied by reference TRBV7-2 and TRBJ1-4, is GAGVSQSPSNKVTEKGKDVELRCDPISGHTALYWYRQSLGQGLEFLIYFQGNSAPDKSGLPSDRFSAERTGGSVSTLTIQRTQQEDSAVYLCASSGGDPGLGEKLFFGSGTQLSVL.

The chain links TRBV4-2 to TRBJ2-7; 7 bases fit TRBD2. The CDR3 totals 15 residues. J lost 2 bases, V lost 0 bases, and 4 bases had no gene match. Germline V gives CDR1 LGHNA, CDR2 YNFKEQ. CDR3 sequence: CASSQERELTYEQYF. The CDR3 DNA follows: TGTGCCAGCAGCCAAGAGCGGGAGCTAACCTACGAGCAGTACTTC.

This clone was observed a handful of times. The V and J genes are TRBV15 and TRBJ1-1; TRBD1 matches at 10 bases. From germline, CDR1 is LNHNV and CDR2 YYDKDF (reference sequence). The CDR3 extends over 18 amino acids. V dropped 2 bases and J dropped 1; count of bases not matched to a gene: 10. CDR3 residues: CATSRSLRTGGKNTEAFF. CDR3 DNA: TGTGCCACCAGCAGAAGCTTGCGGACAGGGGGAAAGAACACTGAAGCTTTCTTT.

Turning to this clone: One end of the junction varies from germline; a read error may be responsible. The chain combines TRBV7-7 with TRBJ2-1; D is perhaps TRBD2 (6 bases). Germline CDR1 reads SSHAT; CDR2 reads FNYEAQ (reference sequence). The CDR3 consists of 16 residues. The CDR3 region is CASSSNMGGSYNEQFF. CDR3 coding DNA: TGTGCTAGCAGCTCCAACATGGGGGGATCCTACAATGAGCAGTTCTTC.

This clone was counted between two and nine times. The DNA of the CDR3 is TGTGCCAGCGGCGAACGGGGTCAAAGCTCCTACGAGCAGTACTTC. This gives the protein CASGERGQSSYEQYF. The chain couples TRBV7-2 to TRBJ2-7; the D gene is possibly TRBD2 (5 bases). Trimming stripped 8 bases from V and 0 bases from J, with 17 bases between. There are 15 residues in the CDR3. Germline V gives CDR1 SGHTA, CDR2 FQGNSA.

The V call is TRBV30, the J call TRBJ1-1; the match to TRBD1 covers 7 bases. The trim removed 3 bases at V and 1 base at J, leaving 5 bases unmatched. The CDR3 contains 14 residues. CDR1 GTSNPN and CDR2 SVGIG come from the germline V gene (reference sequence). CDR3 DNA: TGTGCCTGGAGCTGGGGACAGCCGAACACTGAAGCTTTCTTT. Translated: CAWSWGQPNTEAFF.

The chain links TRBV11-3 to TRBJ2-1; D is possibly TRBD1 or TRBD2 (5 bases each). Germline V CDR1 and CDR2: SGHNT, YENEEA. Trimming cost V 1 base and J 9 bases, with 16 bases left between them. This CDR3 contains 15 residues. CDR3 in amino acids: CASSLGGPGSGEQFF. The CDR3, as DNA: TGTGCCAGCAGCTTAGGGGGCCCGGGATCGGGTGAGCAGTTCTTC.

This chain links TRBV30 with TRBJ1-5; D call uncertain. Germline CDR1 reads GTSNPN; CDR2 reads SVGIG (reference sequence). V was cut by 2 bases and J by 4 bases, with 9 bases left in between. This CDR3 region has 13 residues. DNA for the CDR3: TGTGCCTGGAGTAAGCAGGTAAATCAGCCCCAGCATTTT. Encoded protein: CAWSKQVNQPQHF.

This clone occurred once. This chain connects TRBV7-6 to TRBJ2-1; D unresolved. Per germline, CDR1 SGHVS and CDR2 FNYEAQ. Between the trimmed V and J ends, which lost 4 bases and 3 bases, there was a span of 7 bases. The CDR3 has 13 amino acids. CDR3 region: CASSSAHYNEQFF. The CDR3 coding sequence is TGTGCCAGCAGCTCAGCCCACTACAATGAGCAGTTCTTC.

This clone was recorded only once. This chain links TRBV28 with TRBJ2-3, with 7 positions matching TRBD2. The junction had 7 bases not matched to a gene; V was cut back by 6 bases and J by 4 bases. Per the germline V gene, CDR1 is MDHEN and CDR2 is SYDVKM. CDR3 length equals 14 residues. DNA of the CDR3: TGTGCCAGCAGACTTGGGGGGGAGCCAGATACGCAGTATTTT. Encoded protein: CASRLGGEPDTQYF.

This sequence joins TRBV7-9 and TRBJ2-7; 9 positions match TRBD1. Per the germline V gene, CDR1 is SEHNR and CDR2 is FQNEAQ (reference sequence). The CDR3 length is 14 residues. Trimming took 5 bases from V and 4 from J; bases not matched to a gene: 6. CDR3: CASSHGQGWYEQYF. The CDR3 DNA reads TGTGCCAGCAGCCATGGACAGGGGTGGTACGAGCAGTACTTC.

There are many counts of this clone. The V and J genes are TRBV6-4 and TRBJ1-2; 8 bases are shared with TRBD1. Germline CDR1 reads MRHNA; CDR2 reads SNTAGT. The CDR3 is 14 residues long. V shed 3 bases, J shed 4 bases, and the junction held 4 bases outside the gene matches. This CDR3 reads CASSEDGQGYGYTF. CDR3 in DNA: TGTGCCAGCAGTGAGGATGGACAGGGCTATGGCTACACCTTC.

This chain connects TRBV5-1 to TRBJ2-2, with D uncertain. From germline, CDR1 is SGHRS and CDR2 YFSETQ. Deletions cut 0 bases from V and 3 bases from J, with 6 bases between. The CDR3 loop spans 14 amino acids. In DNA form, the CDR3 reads TGCGCCAGCAGCTTGGCCACGGACACCGGGGAGCTGTTTTTT. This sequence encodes CASSLATDTGELFF.

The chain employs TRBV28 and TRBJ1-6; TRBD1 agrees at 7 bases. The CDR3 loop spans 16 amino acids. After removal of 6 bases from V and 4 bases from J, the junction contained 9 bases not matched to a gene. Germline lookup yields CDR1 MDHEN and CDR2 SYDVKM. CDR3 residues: CASSGTVTFYNSPLHF. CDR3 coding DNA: TGTGCCAGCAGCGGGACAGTCACTTTTTATAATTCACCCCTCCACTTT.

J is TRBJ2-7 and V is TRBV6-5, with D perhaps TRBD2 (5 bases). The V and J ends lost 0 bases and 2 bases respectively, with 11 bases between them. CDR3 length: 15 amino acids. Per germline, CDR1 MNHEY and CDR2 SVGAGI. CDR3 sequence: CASSYSPAEPYEQYF. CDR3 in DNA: TGTGCCAGCAGTTACTCGCCAGCGGAGCCCTACGAGCAGTACTTC.

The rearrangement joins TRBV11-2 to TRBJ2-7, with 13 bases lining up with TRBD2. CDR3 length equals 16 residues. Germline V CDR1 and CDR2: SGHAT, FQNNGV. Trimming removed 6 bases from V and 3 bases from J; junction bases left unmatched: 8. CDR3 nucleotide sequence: TGTGCCAGCAGGCGACTAGCGGGAGGTCGTTTCTACGAGCAGTACTTC. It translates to CASRRLAGGRFYEQYF.

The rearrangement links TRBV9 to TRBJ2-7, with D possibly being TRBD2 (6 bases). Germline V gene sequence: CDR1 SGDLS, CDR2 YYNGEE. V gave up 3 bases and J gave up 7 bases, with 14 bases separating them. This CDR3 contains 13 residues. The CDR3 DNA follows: TGTGCCAGCAGCGGGACTACCTGGGGGGAGCAGTACTTC. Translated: CASSGTTWGEQYF.

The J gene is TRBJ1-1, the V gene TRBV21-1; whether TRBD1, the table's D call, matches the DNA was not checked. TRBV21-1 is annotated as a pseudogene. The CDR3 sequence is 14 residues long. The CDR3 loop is CASSKLTGLPEAFF. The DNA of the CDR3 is TGTGCCAGCAGCAAACTGACAGGGCTCCCTGAAGCTTTCTTT.

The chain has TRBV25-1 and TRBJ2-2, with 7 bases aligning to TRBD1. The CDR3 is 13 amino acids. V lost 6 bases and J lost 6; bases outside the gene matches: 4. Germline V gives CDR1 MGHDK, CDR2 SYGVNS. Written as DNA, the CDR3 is TGTGCCAGCAGGAACACAGGGGCCGGGGAGCTGTTTTTT. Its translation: CASRNTGAGELFF.